These 23 T cell receptor beta chains were sequenced from one sample in a study of T cells after yellow fever vaccination. In TCRdb, the 5' RACE reads were re-called with MiXCR into one record per CDR3 protein. The sample lists hundreds of thousands of distinct CDR3 sequences, less than 15% occurring once. Sequenced material: PBMCs, taken on the day of the yellow fever booster vaccination. The receptors come from a man aged 30 to 45 who received the YFV17D yellow fever vaccine.

This chain connects TRBV18 to TRBJ2-2; D perhaps matches TRBD2 (6 bases). V dropped 6 bases and J dropped 5 bases, with 16 bases sitting between them. Per the germline V gene, CDR1 is KGHSH and CDR2 is LQKENI. The length of the CDR3 is 15 residues. The chain's CDR3 is CASSLREGTTGELFF. CDR3 coding DNA: TGTGCCAGCTCCCTGAGGGAAGGGACTACCGGGGAGCTGTTTTTT. The entire variable domain, with the rest obtained from reference TRBV18 and TRBJ2-2, is as follows: NAGVMQNPRHLVRRRGQEARLRCSPMKGHSHVYWYRQLPEEGLKFMVYLQKENIIDESGMPKERFSAEFPKEGPSILRIQQVVRGDSAAYFCASSLREGTTGELFFGEGSRLTVL.

This rearrangement joins TRBV4-2 to TRBJ2-5, with a possible D match to TRBD1 (5 bases). In germline, CDR1 is LGHNA, CDR2 YNFKEQ. Trimming shortened V by 8 bases and J by 2 bases, and 27 bases separated the two germline ends. The CDR3 is 18 residues long. CDR3 loop: CASGPVGNLGVVQETQYF. CDR3 nucleotide sequence: TGTGCCAGCGGCCCCGTAGGGAACCTAGGGGTGGTTCAAGAGACCCAGTACTTC.

This clonotype showed up just a few times. The J gene is TRBJ2-7, the V gene TRBV5-1; D is possibly TRBD2 (6 bases). Germline V lookup: CDR1 SGHRS, CDR2 YFSETQ. The CDR3 has 16 amino acids. V was pared by 0 bases and J by 3 bases, with 16 bases between. CDR3 DNA sequence: TGCGCCAGCAGCTTGGGTTTCTCGCGGGATCACTACGAGCAGTACTTC. This encodes CASSLGFSRDHYEQYF.

This clonotype was detected a few times. V gene TRBV10-2 combines with J gene TRBJ1-2; tentative D call: TRBD1 (6 bases). Germline lookup yields CDR1 WSHSY and CDR2 SAAADI. Deletions cut 0 bases from V and 7 bases from J, with 21 bases between. This CDR3 has 17 amino acids. CDR3 loop: CASSESGRRQGRGGYTF. The CDR3, as DNA: TGCGCCAGCAGTGAGTCGGGTCGGAGGCAGGGGCGAGGTGGCTACACCTTC.

The chain links TRBV12-3 or TRBV12-4 to TRBJ2-2, with unresolved D. V was pared by 7 bases and J by 6 bases, with 9 bases between. The CDR3 contains 12 residues. CDR3 amino acids: CASTYWAGELFF. As DNA, the CDR3 is TGTGCCAGCACATATTGGGCCGGGGAGCTGTTTTTT.

A few counts support this clonotype. The V gene is TRBV25-1, the J gene TRBJ2-1; 11 nucleotides align to TRBD2. J lost 12 bases, V lost 5 bases, and 3 bases had no gene match. The CDR3 length is 12 residues. Germline loops: CDR1 MGHDK, CDR2 SYGVNS. CDR3 DNA sequence: TGTGCCAGCAGTAGTCTAGCGGGAGGGCAGTTCTTC. Translation gives CASSSLAGGQFF.

This clonotype was detected only a few times. The rearrangement links TRBV12-5 to TRBJ1-1; D gene ambiguous. V was shortened by 4 bases and J by 2 bases, with 11 bases between the two germline ends. The CDR3 sequence is 14 residues long. Germline V gene lookup returns CDR1 LGHNT and CDR2 FRNRAP. CDR3 protein: CASGSGVGNTEAFF. The DNA of the CDR3 is TGTGCTAGTGGTTCGGGTGTCGGAAACACTGAAGCTTTCTTT.

The sample holds a few counts of this clonotype. The CDR3 protein is CASSSTLTRGNEQFF. The CDR3 coding sequence is TGCGCCAGCAGCTCTACCCTAACTAGGGGAAATGAGCAGTTCTTC. The V gene is TRBV5-1, the J gene TRBJ2-1, with D perhaps given as TRBD1 or TRBD2 (5 bases each). The CDR3 has 15 amino acids. V lost 3 bases, J lost 7 bases, and 17 bases lay in between. Germline loops: CDR1 SGHRS, CDR2 YFSETQ.

This clonotype was detected only a few times. The gene calls are TRBV13 and TRBJ1-4; a possible D gene is TRBD1 (6 bases). CDR3 length: 15 amino acids. Germline CDR1 is PRHDT and CDR2 is FYEKMQ (reference sequence). V gave up 5 bases and J gave up 2 bases, with 12 bases separating them. The CDR3 loop is CASSPQGSTNEKLFF. CDR3 in DNA: TGTGCCAGCAGCCCCCAGGGGAGCACTAATGAAAAACTGTTTTTT.

This clonotype was detected only a few times. V gene TRBV6-1 combines with J gene TRBJ2-7; TRBD1 agrees at 8 bases. This CDR3 comprises 16 residues. CDR1 and CDR2 from the germline V gene are MNHNS and SASEGT. V lost 0 bases, J lost 5 bases, and 9 bases stayed unmatched. This chain's CDR3 is CASSEAKDRVADEQYF. The CDR3 DNA follows: TGTGCCAGCAGTGAAGCAAAGGACAGGGTAGCCGACGAGCAGTACTTC.

This clonotype was seen a handful of times. The chain carries TRBV28 and TRBJ2-3, with D maybe TRBD1 (5 bases). Germline values: CDR1 MDHEN, CDR2 SYDVKM. The ends were cut back, 8 bases at V and 4 bases at J, with 16 bases in the middle. This CDR3 is built from 14 residues. The CDR3 DNA reads TGTGCCAGCTTGAAAGGGGAATTCGCAGATACGCAGTATTTT. It is translated as CASLKGEFADTQYF.

There are a few counts of this clonotype. This sequence joins TRBV7-8 and TRBJ2-1, with D unresolved. Per germline, CDR1 SGHVS and CDR2 FQNEAQ. CDR3 length equals 16 residues. V gave up 2 bases and J gave up 4 bases, with 15 bases separating them. The CDR3 loop is CASSLTRYSDYNEQFF. CDR3 coding DNA: TGTGCCAGCAGCTTAACGCGCTACTCCGATTACAATGAGCAGTTCTTC.

The V gene is TRBV4-3, the J gene TRBJ2-7, with 7 bases aligning to TRBD1. The CDR3 contains 17 residues. From germline, CDR1 is LGHNA and CDR2 YSLEER. V gave up 1 base and J gave up 2 bases; unmatched junction bases: 11. CDR3 region: CASSQGTKGTATYEQYF. The CDR3 DNA sequence: TGCGCCAGCAGCCAAGGTACGAAGGGGACAGCAACCTACGAGCAGTACTTC.

Only a few counts were recorded for this clonotype. This chain connects TRBV5-1 to TRBJ2-3; D is undetermined. The length of the CDR3 is 17 residues. Trimming took off 4 bases at V and 2 bases at J, with 20 bases between the two ends. Germline lookup yields CDR1 SGHRS and CDR2 YFSETQ. The CDR3 region is CASSPGGNILTTDTQYF. CDR3 nucleotide sequence: TGCGCCAGCAGCCCGGGCGGTAATATACTCACCACAGATACGCAGTATTTT.

This clonotype was counted between two and nine times. The chain recombines TRBV18 with TRBJ2-2; possibly TRBD2 for D (6 bases). Trimming took 2 bases from V and 0 from J, leaving 10 bases between them. This CDR3 contains 16 residues. The germline V gene has CDR1 KGHSH and CDR2 LQKENI. The CDR3 protein is CASSPIAGTNTGELFF. The CDR3, as DNA: TGTGCCAGCTCACCAATTGCGGGGACGAACACCGGGGAGCTGTTTTTT.

V is TRBV29-1 and J is TRBJ2-7, with 9 bases fitting TRBD1. Trimming cost V 7 bases and J 5 bases; bases outside gene matches: 9. CDR1 is SQVTM and CDR2 is ANQGSEA in the germline V gene. This CDR3 is 13 amino acids long. The CDR3 reads CSALDRGNNEQYF. CDR3 coding DNA: TGCAGCGCCCTCGACAGGGGGAACAACGAGCAGTACTTC.

The chain uses TRBV7-2 and TRBJ2-1, with D tentatively TRBD2 (5 bases). This CDR3 spans 15 amino acids. The V gene's germline CDR1 is SGHTA and CDR2 FQGNSA. Trimming removed 5 bases from V and 4 bases from J, with 15 bases in between. The CDR3 is CASSDSRGGYNEQFF. CDR3 DNA: TGTGCCAGCAGCGACTCCCGAGGAGGATACAATGAGCAGTTCTTC.

The sample holds a few counts of this clonotype. The chain uses TRBV20-1 and TRBJ2-3; 8 nucleotides agree with TRBD1. The CDR3 has 15 residues. CDR1 DFQATT and CDR2 SNEGSKA come from the germline V gene (reference sequence). V was pared by 6 bases and J by 1 base, with 9 bases of the junction left unmatched. The CDR3, as DNA: TGCAGTGCAAACCTCGGGACAGGTGGCACAGATACGCAGTATTTT. This sequence encodes CSANLGTGGTDTQYF.

The chain carries TRBV11-2 and TRBJ1-1; the D gene is possibly TRBD1 (5 bases). Germline CDR1 SGHAT, CDR2 FQNNGV. The CDR3 contains 17 residues. V was cut by 2 bases and J by 0 bases, with 16 bases left in between. Here the CDR3 reads CASSLYSGGLMNTEAFF. Written as DNA, the CDR3 is TGTGCCAGCAGCTTATATTCCGGGGGGTTGATGAACACTGAAGCTTTCTTT.

This clonotype was seen just once. The chain has TRBV6-5 and TRBJ2-5, with 13 bases lining up with TRBD2. V lost 4 bases, J lost 5 bases, and 4 bases stayed unmatched. This CDR3 comprises 15 residues. Germline CDR1 MNHEY, CDR2 SVGAGI. CDR3 region: CASSFGLAGVETQYF. The DNA for the CDR3 is TGTGCCAGCAGTTTCGGACTAGCGGGAGTGGAGACCCAGTACTTC.

This chain connects TRBV19 to TRBJ2-1, with 10 positions matching TRBD2. Germline CDR1 LNHDA, CDR2 SQIVND (reference sequence). CDR3 size: 16 residues. J gave up 4 bases and V 9 bases, and 12 bases lay outside the gene matches. The CDR3 reads CASGQREGPPYNEQFF. The CDR3 DNA reads TGTGCCAGCGGCCAGCGGGAGGGCCCCCCTTACAATGAGCAGTTCTTC.

This clonotype was found a few times. Written as DNA, the CDR3 is TGTGCCAGCAGCCAGGTCGGGACAGCGTCCCCCTACAATGAGCAGTTCTTC. It translates to CASSQVGTASPYNEQFF. V gene TRBV3-1 combines with J gene TRBJ2-1; TRBD1 aligns across 7 bases. Unmatched junction bases numbered 10, after V lost 3 bases and J lost 2 bases. CDR3 length: 17 residues. Per germline, CDR1 LGHDT and CDR2 YNNKEL (reference sequence).

Ten or more counts support this clonotype. The J gene is TRBJ1-4, the V gene TRBV12-3 or TRBV12-4; D is uncertain. The V gene lost 1 base and the J gene lost 8 bases, with 8 bases spanning the gap. This CDR3 spans 13 amino acids. CDR3 in DNA: TGTGCCAGCAGTTTAGGGACCGGCGAAAAACTGTTTTTT. It translates to CASSLGTGEKLFF.